One T cell receptor (beta chain) is described in this entry. The record originates from a study of monozygotic twins with inflammatory bowel disease. This CDR3 has 18 amino acids. Germline CDR1 is DFQATT and CDR2 is SNEGSKA (reference sequence). For every TCR library, about 3,500 ng of total RNA was used. Template switching appended UMIs that held a 6-nucleotide sample barcode. TCRalpha and TCRbeta cDNA underwent two nested PCRs of 16 and 9 cycles. TCRdb reprocessed the 5' RACE reads and stores each CDR3 protein as one record, lacking DNA. The listing records over 200,000 distinct CDR3 sequences. This TCR came from a human donor with ulcerative colitis or Crohn's disease, or a healthy co-twin of an affected twin (not recorded which). The sequenced material came from blood. The rearrangement uses TRBV20-1 and TRBJ2-2; TCRdb outputs TRBD2, but without DNA this stays unchecked. The CDR3 loop is CSARDRELAGSNTGELFF.